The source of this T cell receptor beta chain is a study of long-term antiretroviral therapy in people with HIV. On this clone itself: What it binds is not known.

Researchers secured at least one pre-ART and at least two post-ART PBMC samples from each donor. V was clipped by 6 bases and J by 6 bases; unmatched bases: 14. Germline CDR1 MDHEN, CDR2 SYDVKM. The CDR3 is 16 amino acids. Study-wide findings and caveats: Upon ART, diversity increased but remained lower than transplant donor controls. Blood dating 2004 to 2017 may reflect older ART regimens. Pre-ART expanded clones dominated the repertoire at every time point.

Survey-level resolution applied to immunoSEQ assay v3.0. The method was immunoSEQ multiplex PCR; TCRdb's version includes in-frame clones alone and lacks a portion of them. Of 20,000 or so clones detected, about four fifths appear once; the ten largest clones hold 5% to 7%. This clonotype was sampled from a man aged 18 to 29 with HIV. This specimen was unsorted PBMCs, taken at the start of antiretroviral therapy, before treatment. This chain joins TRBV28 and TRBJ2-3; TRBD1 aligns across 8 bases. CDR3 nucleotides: TGTGCCAGCAGCTGGGTTGGGGCAGGGGGCTCGGATACGCAGTATTTT. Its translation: CASSWVGAGGSDTQYF.